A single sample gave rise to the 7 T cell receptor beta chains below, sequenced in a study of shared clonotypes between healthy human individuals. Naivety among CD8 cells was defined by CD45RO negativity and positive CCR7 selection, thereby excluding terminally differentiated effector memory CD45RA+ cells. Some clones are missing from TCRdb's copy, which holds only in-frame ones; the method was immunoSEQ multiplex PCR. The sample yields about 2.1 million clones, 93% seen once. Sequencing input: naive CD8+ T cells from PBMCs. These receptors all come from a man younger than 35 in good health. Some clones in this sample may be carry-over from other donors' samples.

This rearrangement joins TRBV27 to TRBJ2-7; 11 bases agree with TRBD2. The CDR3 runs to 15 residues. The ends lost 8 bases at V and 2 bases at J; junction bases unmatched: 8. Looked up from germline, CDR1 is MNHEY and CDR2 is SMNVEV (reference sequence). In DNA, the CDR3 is TGTGCCAGCGGGCGGAAACTAGCGGGAGCCTACGAGCAGTACTTC. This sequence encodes CASGRKLAGAYEQYF.

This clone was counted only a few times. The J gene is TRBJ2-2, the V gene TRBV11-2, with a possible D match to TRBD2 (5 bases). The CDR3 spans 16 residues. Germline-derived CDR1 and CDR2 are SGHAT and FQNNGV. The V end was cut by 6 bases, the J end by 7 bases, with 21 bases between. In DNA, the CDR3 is TGTGCCAGCAGTCAGGCGGGCAGGACCAGGAACGGGGAGCTGTTTTTT. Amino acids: CASSQAGRTRNGELFF. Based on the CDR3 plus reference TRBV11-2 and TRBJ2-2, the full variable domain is EAGVAQSPRYKIIEKRQSVAFWCNPISGHATLYWYQQILGQGPKLLIQFQNNGVVDDSQLPKDRFSAERLKGVDSTLKIQPAKLEDSAVYLCASSQAGRTRNGELFFGEGSRLTVL.

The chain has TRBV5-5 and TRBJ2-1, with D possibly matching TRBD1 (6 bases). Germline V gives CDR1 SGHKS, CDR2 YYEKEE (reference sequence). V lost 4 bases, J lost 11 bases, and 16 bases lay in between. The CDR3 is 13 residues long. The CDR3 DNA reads TGTGCCAGCAGCGCGGACTGGGGGACAAAGCAGTTCTTC. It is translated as CASSADWGTKQFF.

CDR3 coding DNA: TGTGCCAGCAGTTTACGGAGTCCGGGCAATGAGCAGTTCTTC. It codes for CASSLRSPGNEQFF. The rearrangement uses TRBV27 and TRBJ2-1; unclear D gene. Germline V lookup: CDR1 MNHEY, CDR2 SMNVEV (reference sequence). Trimming cost V 2 bases and J 6 bases, with 11 bases left between them. The CDR3 length is 14 residues.

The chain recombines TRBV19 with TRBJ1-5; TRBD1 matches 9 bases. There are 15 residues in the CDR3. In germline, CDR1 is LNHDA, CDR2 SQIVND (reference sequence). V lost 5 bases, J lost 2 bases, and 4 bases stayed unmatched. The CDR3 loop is CASSPRQGGNQPQHF. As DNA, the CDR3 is TGTGCCAGTAGTCCCCGACAGGGGGGCAATCAGCCCCAGCATTTT.

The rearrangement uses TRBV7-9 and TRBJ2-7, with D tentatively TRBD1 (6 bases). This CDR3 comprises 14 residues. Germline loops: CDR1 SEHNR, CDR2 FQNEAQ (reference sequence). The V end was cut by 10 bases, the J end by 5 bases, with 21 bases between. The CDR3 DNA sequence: TGTGCCACCCTTAGCGCCGGGACAAGGAACGAGCAGTACTTC. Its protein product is CATLSAGTRNEQYF.

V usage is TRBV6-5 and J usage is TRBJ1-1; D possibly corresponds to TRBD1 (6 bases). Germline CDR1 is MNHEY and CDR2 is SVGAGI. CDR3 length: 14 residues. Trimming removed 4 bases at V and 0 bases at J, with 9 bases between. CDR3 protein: CASSWTDMNTEAFF. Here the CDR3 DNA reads TGTGCCAGCAGTTGGACAGACATGAACACTGAAGCTTTCTTT.